Below, one T cell receptor (beta chain) is given with its context. Per germline, CDR1 MNHEY and CDR2 SVGEGT. This CDR3 has 16 amino acids. This sample stems from a study of T cells expressing NK-cell markers. For each CDR3 protein, TCRdb gives one entry from its re-call of the 5' RACE reads, without DNA. This sample's table has roughly 380,000 distinct CDR3 sequences. This sequence was found in a man aged 18 to 69 in good health. V usage is TRBV6-2 or TRBV6-3 and J usage is TRBJ2-1; there is no DNA to check the TCRdb D call of TRBD2. The sequenced sample consisted of blood T cells: a sorted CD56 or NKG2C T cell subset, CD4+ or CD8+ T cells, or bulk PBMC T cells (not recorded which). CDR3 sequence reads: CASSSRTSLTYNEQFF.